This T cell receptor beta chain was obtained from a study of read filtering for tumor transcriptome and immune sequencing (dated by TCRdb to about 2020). General notes on the study: The cohort was composed of approximately 17 male and approximately 15 female patients, with a mean age of approximately 70 years and an age range of roughly 40 to 80. By revised international staging, eight or nine patients were R-ISS I, around 15 were R-ISS II and roughly 7 were R-ISS III. TCR repertoires obtained by targeted immune repertoire sequencing and by bulk whole-transcriptome sequencing performed on the same bone marrow samples were compared. After DNase treatment, whole-transcriptome libraries were prepared using the TruSeq RNA Access Library Prep Kit. A main aim was a read-filtering strategy for immune repertoire data, specifically whether clonotypes supported by a single read should be removed. Per sample, about 4 to 10.27 million TCR-region mapped reads were obtained with IR-seq, compared with only 85 to 1273 with RNA-seq. The research as a whole found: IR-seq captured clonotypes at much higher depth and more reliably than RNA-seq, and smaller IR-seq throughput sufficed to identify most shared clonotypes. The sorted CD138-negative fraction was a mixed bone marrow immune population, not purified T cells. Removing single-read clonotypes increased the correlation between IR-seq and RNA-seq shared clonotype proportions. In IR-seq, single-read clonotypes were approximately 80% of clonotypes but around 3.6% of total reads; in RNA-seq they were roughly 73% of clonotypes and more than 40% of reads.

V loses 5 bases of germline sequence and J loses 4 bases, and the interval between the two ends is 13 bases. The CDR3 runs 14 amino acids, cysteine and phenylalanine included. The only DNA kept is the CDR3, 42 bases in frame from the first base. Based on the germline V gene, the CDR1 and CDR2 sequences are MNHEY and SVGAGI. This clonotype appeared many times. Its recognized antigen is unknown. Within one base of it there is no much larger clone, and no base qualities were kept. Every patient had bone marrow sampled at the time of active disease. Ficoll-Hypaque density gradient centrifugation was used to isolate bone marrow mononuclear cells. Myeloma plasma cells were removed and CD138-negative cells were collected by negative selection after labeling with CD138 magnetic microbeads on a MACS separator. Flow cytometry with CD138 antibodies on an Attune NxT was used to check how pure the isolated cells were. Total RNA was extracted using TRIzol reagent and was quantified on a NanoDrop spectrophotometer. Paired RNA-seq and IR-seq were performed on the CD138-negative bone marrow sample of each patient.

TCR libraries were constructed from approximately 0.4 ug RNA using the Immunoverse kit, and molecular barcoded adaptors covering alpha/delta and beta/gamma chains were employed. TCR library preparation used the same RNA that went into transcriptome sequencing. TCR libraries were sequenced on an Illumina HiSeq 4000 with 2 x 150 cycles. The paper's processing steps were these. With MiXCR, TCR reads were aligned to human V, D, J and C references and assembled into CDR3 clonotypes, with quality filtering and error correction included. The tcR package in R was used to analyze clonotype counts and gene usage diversity. Raw mapping reads were checked after the RNA-seq reads had been mapped by STAR aligner version 2.5.3a onto the human GRCh37 genome. To test how sequencing depth affects detected clonotypes, IR-seq fastq files were randomly downsampled with Seqtk 1.3. TCRdb reprocessing: public reads trimmed at Q25 with fastp, clones called with MiXCR, in-frame beta chains kept. Here each entry gathers all rows of one CDR3 protein and keeps the most common genes and DNA. In this record, the V and J calls reflect TCRdb's handling and not the investigators' own analysis. For this sample the table gives 90,000 to 95,000 distinct CDR3 sequences, of which roughly a fifth were detected only once. The top ten constitute about 10% of the sample.

The specimen was a population of CD138-negative cells sorted from bone marrow. The cell subset or site label of this sample denotes: bone marrow mononuclear cells depleted of CD138+ plasma/myeloma cells by negative magnetic selection. Rearrangement joined TRBV6-5 to TRBJ2-3; the D segment may tentatively be TRBD1 or TRBD2, each giving 6 matched bases. This sequence originates from a donor aged 40 or older with multiple myeloma. The nucleotide sequence is TGTGCCAGCAGTCCGGGGGCTTTCCCAGATACGCAGTATTTT. Translation gives CASSPGAFPDTQYF.